Below, 13 T cell receptor beta chains from the same sample are listed, as sequenced in a study of Ad26.COV2.S vaccination and SARS-CoV-2 variants. Sequencing used immunoSEQ multiplex PCR; TCRdb keeps in-frame clones, though not all of them. This table holds some 290,000 clones, just under 85% found once. Treatment described: some 19 received Ad26.COV2.S at low or high dose, single or two shots; about 5 received placebo; per-sample allocation not given. Collection of the samples took place on day 63 after the first injection of vaccine or placebo. The sample here was peripheral blood, taken in a trial of Ad26.COV2.S vaccine versus placebo. These receptors were taken from a person aged 18 to 59 who received the Ad26.COV2.S COVID-19 vaccine or a placebo.

The chain carries TRBV5-4 and TRBJ2-1; D is possibly TRBD1 or TRBD2 (5 bases each). The ends were cut back, 4 bases at V and 4 bases at J, with 9 bases in the middle. The CDR3 covers 13 residues. Germline V gene lookup returns CDR1 SGHNT and CDR2 YYREEE (reference sequence). The CDR3 nucleotides are TGTGCCAGCAGCCGGGACGGTTACAATGAGCAGTTCTTC. It specifies CASSRDGYNEQFF. The full variable domain, in which reference TRBV5-4 and TRBJ2-1 provide the parts outside the CDR3, is ETGVTQSPTHLIKTRGQQVTLRCSSQSGHNTVSWYQQALGQGPQFIFQYYREEENGRGNFPPRFSGLQFPNYSSELNVNALELDDSALYLCASSRDGYNEQFFGPGTRLTVL.

About this clone: Other nucleotide sequences from this sample produce the same CDR3. The chain is built from TRBV5-1 and TRBJ1-1; possible D gene TRBD1, 5 bases. Trimming shortened V by 1 base and J by 3 bases, and 10 bases separated the two germline ends. From germline, CDR1 is SGHRS and CDR2 YFSETQ. The CDR3 covers 14 residues. As DNA, the CDR3 is TGCGCCAGCAGCTTGACAGGATGGGACACTGAAGCTTTCTTT. Translated: CASSLTGWDTEAFF.

The chain joins TRBV30 to TRBJ1-2; D call uncertain. Germline CDR1 and CDR2: GTSNPN and SVGIG (reference sequence). V lost 2 bases to trimming and J lost 8 bases, with 12 bases between them. The CDR3 sequence is 12 residues long. Written as DNA, the CDR3 is TGTGCCTGGAGTATTTTGTTGGGGGGCTACACCTTC. It specifies CAWSILLGGYTF.

The chain is built from TRBV10-2 and TRBJ2-2; 9 nucleotides agree with TRBD2. Germline assignment: CDR1 WSHSY and CDR2 SAAADI. After removal of 8 bases from V and 6 bases from J, the junction contained 1 base not matched to a gene. The CDR3 covers 12 residues. CDR3 loop: CASRTSAGELFF. The CDR3 DNA is TGCGCCAGCCGGACTAGCGCCGGGGAGCTGTTTTTT.

The chain has TRBV9 and TRBJ1-2; D call uncertain. The CDR3 length is 12 residues. V was pared by 0 bases and J by 2 bases, with 2 bases between. Germline CDR1 SGDLS, CDR2 YYNGEE. CDR3 region: CASSVANYGYTF. CDR3 sequence (DNA): TGTGCCAGCAGCGTAGCCAACTATGGCTACACCTTC. The whole variable domain, remainder taken from reference TRBV9 and TRBJ1-2, is DSGVTQTPKHLITATGQRVTLRCSPRSGDLSVYWYQQSLDQGLQFLIQYYNGEERAKGNILERFSAQQFPDLHSELNLSSLELGDSALYFCASSVANYGYTFGSGTRLTVV.

The chain joins TRBV10-3 to TRBJ1-4, with TRBD1 as a possible D gene (5 bases). Between the trimmed V and J ends, which lost 10 bases and 8 bases, there was a span of 26 bases. The CDR3 covers 16 residues. The germline V gene has CDR1 ENHRY and CDR2 SYGVKD. This chain's CDR3 is CATRRVLEGLGEKLFF. Here the CDR3 DNA reads TGTGCCACCCGACGAGTTTTGGAGGGGTTAGGGGAAAAACTGTTTTTT.

The chain joins TRBV27 to TRBJ2-2; D gene uncertain. This CDR3 contains 15 residues. With 0 bases removed from V and 6 bases from J, the gap between germline ends came to 11 bases. The germline gives CDR1 MNHEY, CDR2 SMNVEV (reference sequence). CDR3 region: CASSLSALWAGELFF. DNA for the CDR3: TGTGCCAGCAGTTTATCGGCACTTTGGGCCGGGGAGCTGTTTTTT.

V usage is TRBV19 and J usage is TRBJ2-1, with 11 bases that match TRBD1. Trimming removed 4 bases from V and 4 bases from J; junction bases left unmatched: 6. There are 16 residues in the CDR3. Germline values: CDR1 LNHDA, CDR2 SQIVND (reference sequence). CDR3 bases: TGTGCCAGTAGTACCCCGGACAGGGGGCGTTACAATGAGCAGTTCTTC. It yields the protein CASSTPDRGRYNEQFF. Full variable domain (missing parts from reference TRBV19 and TRBJ2-1): DGGITQSPKYLFRKEGQNVTLSCEQNLNHDAMYWYRQDPGQGLRLIYYSQIVNDFQKGDIAEGYSVSREKKESFPLTVTSAQKNPTAFYLCASSTPDRGRYNEQFFGPGTRLTVL.

The V gene is TRBV5-4, the J gene TRBJ2-2, with D tentatively TRBD2 (5 bases). V was trimmed by 4 bases and J by 3 bases, leaving 22 bases between them. Germline CDR1 and CDR2: SGHNT and YYREEE (reference sequence). There are 18 residues in the CDR3. The CDR3 loop is CASSPRGLVDGYTGELFF. CDR3 DNA sequence: TGTGCCAGCAGCCCCCGAGGGTTAGTCGATGGGTACACCGGGGAGCTGTTTTTT.

This clone was seen just once. The genes are TRBV19 and TRBJ2-1; possibly TRBD1 or TRBD2 for D (5 bases each). The V gene's germline CDR1 is LNHDA and CDR2 SQIVND (reference sequence). Trimming pared 11 bases from V and 7 bases from J, leaving 21 bases between. The CDR3 runs 14 residues. The CDR3 nucleotides read TGTGCCTGCAAAAGGGACCACGGGCGGAATGAGCAGTTCTTC. It specifies CACKRDHGRNEQFF.

The chain joins TRBV19 to TRBJ1-5; 10 bases agree with TRBD1. This CDR3 is built from 20 residues. CDR1 is LNHDA, CDR2 SQIVND, per germline (reference sequence). V lost 5 bases to trimming and J lost 2 bases; unmatched junction nucleotides: 18. This CDR3 is CASSSRSGTGARTGNQPQHF. The CDR3 nucleotides read TGTGCCAGTAGTTCCCGATCCGGGACAGGGGCACGCACGGGCAATCAGCCCCAGCATTTT.

V usage is TRBV19 and J usage is TRBJ1-3; D is undetermined. V was clipped by 4 bases and J by 1 base, with 8 bases between them. Germline V gives CDR1 LNHDA, CDR2 SQIVND (reference sequence). The CDR3 is 14 residues long. The CDR3 loop is CASSTLISGNTIYF. CDR3 bases: TGTGCCAGTAGTACCCTAATTTCTGGAAACACCATATATTTT.

J is TRBJ1-1 and V is TRBV6-5, with unresolved D. The CDR3 sequence is 14 residues long. The V end lost 7 bases, the J end lost 5 bases, and 17 bases lay between the germline ends. Germline V lookup: CDR1 MNHEY, CDR2 SVGAGI. The CDR3 region has the DNA TGTGCCAGCACCACTACGCCGGAAAGTACTGAAGCTTTCTTT. Amino acid sequence: CASTTTPESTEAFF.